The 2 T cell receptor beta chains below all came from one sample that was sequenced in a study of spatial heterogeneity in lung cancer. Study-level results: Mutation tallies in tumors tracked expanded intratumoral alpha and beta TCR counts.

TCRdb independently ran MiXCR on the 5' RACE reads; one entry per CDR3 protein. The sample consists of 6,000 to 8,500 distinct CDR3 sequences, 3% to 4% of them appearing once. As for time point: sample taken at primary tumor resection. Antigens of these TCRs are unknown. Source: lung tumor tissue, taken at surgery. The source is a male donor with early-stage non-small cell lung cancer.

This clonotype occurred a few times. This may stem from a read error, because a much larger clone lies one nucleotide away. This chain joins TRBV3-1 and TRBJ1-2; TRBD1 might be the D (5 bases). The germline V gene has CDR1 LGHDT and CDR2 YNNKEL (reference sequence). The CDR3 loop spans 13 amino acids. The CDR3 sequence: CASSQGGIASYNF. For the CDR3, the DNA is TGTGCCAGCAGCCAAGGGGGCATAGCCAGCTACAACTTC.

This clonotype counts as large (0.1 to 1%). This rearrangement joins TRBV27 to TRBJ2-7; tentative D call: TRBD1 (6 bases). Germline CDR1 reads MNHEY; CDR2 reads SMNVEV (reference sequence). Trimming stripped 9 bases from V and 5 bases from J, with 20 bases between. The CDR3 sequence is 14 residues long. DNA for the CDR3: TGTGCCAGTTCAGCTGGGGGCCGGTTCCACGAGCAGTACTTC. Its protein is CASSAGGRFHEQYF.